This TCR beta chain came from a study of blood T cell repertoires in COVID-19. Using immunoSEQ multiplex PCR, the repertoire was profiled, and TCRdb retains in-frame clones only, with some absent. The data hold approximately 300,000 clones, with nearly 90% observed a single time. Germline CDR1 is SGHRS and CDR2 is YFSETQ. The length of the CDR3 is 18 residues. Trimming pared 4 bases from V and 0 bases from J, leaving 19 bases between. The clonotype comes from a woman aged 25 to 39 who had recovered from COVID-19. V usage is TRBV5-1 and J usage is TRBJ1-4, with D uncertain. Sequencing used PBMCs or T cells enriched from blood (not recorded which). This chain's CDR3 is CASSPYLSSTATNEKLFF. CDR3 in DNA: TGCGCCAGCAGCCCTTACCTCTCAAGTACAGCAACTAATGAAAAACTGTTTTTT.